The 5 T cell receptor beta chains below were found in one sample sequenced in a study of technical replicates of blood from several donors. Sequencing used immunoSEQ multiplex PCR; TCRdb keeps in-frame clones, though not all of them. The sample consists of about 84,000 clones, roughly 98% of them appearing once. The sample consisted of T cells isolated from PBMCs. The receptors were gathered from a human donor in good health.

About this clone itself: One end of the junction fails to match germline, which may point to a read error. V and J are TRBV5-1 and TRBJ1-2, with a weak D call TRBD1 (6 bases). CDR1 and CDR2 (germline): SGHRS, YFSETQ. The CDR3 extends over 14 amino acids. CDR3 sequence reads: CASSLGTANYGYTF. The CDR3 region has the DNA TGCGCCAGCAGCTTGGGGACAGCTAATTATGGCTACACCTTC.

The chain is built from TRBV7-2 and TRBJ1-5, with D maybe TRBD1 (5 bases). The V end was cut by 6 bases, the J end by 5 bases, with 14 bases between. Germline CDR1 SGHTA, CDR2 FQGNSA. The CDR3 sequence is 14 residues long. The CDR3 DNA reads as TGTGCCAGCAGTCGAGACAGCTCCTATCAGCCCCAGCATTTT. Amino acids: CASSRDSSYQPQHF.

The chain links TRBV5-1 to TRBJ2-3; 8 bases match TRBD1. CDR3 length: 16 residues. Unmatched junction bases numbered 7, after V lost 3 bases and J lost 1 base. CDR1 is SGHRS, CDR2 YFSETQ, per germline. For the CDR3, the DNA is TGCGCCAGCAGCTGGCCCGGACAGGGTGGCACAGATACGCAGTATTTT. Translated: CASSWPGQGGTDTQYF.

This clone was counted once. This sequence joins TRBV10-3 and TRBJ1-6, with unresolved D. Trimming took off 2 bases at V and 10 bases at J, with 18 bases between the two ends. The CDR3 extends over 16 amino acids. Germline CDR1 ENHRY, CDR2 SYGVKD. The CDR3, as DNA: TGTGCCATCAGTGAGCCAGTTCGCGGGGTTTACTCACCCCTCCACTTT. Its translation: CAISEPVRGVYSPLHF.

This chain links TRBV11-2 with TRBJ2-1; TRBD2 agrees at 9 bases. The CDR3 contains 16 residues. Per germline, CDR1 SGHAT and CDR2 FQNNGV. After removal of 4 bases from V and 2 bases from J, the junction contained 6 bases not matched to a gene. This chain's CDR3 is CASSSPSGVTYNEQFF. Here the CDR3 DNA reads TGTGCCAGCAGCTCCCCTAGCGGGGTGACCTACAATGAGCAGTTCTTC.